A selection of T cell receptor beta chains follows, all from one sample in a study of spatial heterogeneity in lung cancer. TCRdb reprocessed the 5' RACE reads via MiXCR and lists one record per CDR3 protein. The data contain around 100,000 distinct CDR3 sequences, approximately 4.4% of them singletons. The input for sequencing was lung tumor tissue, taken at surgery. The receptors stem from a male donor with early-stage non-small cell lung cancer. CDR3s leave out the opening cysteine and the closing phenylalanine or tryptophan. The order of the fields is D gene, CDR3 length, V gene, CDR3 protein. A D gene is named only where the DNA matches it firmly.

d_gene: .; len: 12; v_gene: TRBV15; CDR3aa: ATSRDRVSYEQY
d_gene: TRBD2; len: 13; v_gene: TRBV9; CDR3aa: ASSGGLALHNEQF
d_gene: .; len: 12; v_gene: TRBV28; CDR3aa: ASGIRNSGNTIY
d_gene: TRBD2; len: 13; v_gene: TRBV28; CDR3aa: ASTIWTSGYNEQF
d_gene: .; len: 15; v_gene: TRBV4-1; CDR3aa: ASSPTGVTGVNTEAF
d_gene: TRBD2; len: 13; v_gene: TRBV28; CDR3aa: ASSSSGRSYNEQF
d_gene: .; len: 13; v_gene: TRBV9; CDR3aa: ASSVEVGVGSPLH
d_gene: .; len: 9; v_gene: TRBV18; CDR3aa: ASSPRDEQF
d_gene: .; len: 13; v_gene: TRBV6-6; CDR3aa: ASGLAPYSNQPQH
d_gene: .; len: 12; v_gene: TRBV5-1; CDR3aa: ASSLARRDNEQF
d_gene: .; len: 12; v_gene: TRBV30; CDR3aa: AWTNKGPGNTIY
d_gene: .; len: 13; v_gene: TRBV18; CDR3aa: ASSPPGRGSGEQY
d_gene: .; len: 9; v_gene: TRBV7-9; CDR3aa: ASSLRGTQY
d_gene: TRBD1; len: 15; v_gene: TRBV18; CDR3aa: ASSPGTVFSGANVLT
d_gene: .; len: 13; v_gene: TRBV7-7; CDR3aa: ASSPNLGGPDTQY
d_gene: .; len: 12; v_gene: TRBV6-1; CDR3aa: ASRQPGYDSPLH
d_gene: TRBD1; len: 15; v_gene: TRBV7-9; CDR3aa: ASSLTRPGTGNYEQY
d_gene: .; len: 12; v_gene: TRBV29-1; CDR3aa: SVGTGEGTYGYT
d_gene: .; len: 12; v_gene: TRBV27; CDR3aa: ASKGISGANVLT
d_gene: .; len: 13; v_gene: TRBV12-3/TRBV12-4; CDR3aa: ASSLRQGGTGELF
d_gene: .; len: 13; v_gene: TRBV12-5; CDR3aa: ASGQQGGGNSPLH
d_gene: .; len: 11; v_gene: TRBV29-1; CDR3aa: SAQDSPNVEQY
d_gene: .; len: 12; v_gene: TRBV29-1; CDR3aa: SVAPRQAKETQY
d_gene: .; len: 13; v_gene: TRBV20-1; CDR3aa: SATPWTVSGGGYT
d_gene: TRBD2; len: 13; v_gene: TRBV6-5; CDR3aa: ASSPWGGKDNEQF
d_gene: .; len: 13; v_gene: TRBV7-8; CDR3aa: ASNTDLAYYNEQF
d_gene: TRBD2; len: 17; v_gene: TRBV10-3; CDR3aa: AISESLAGSPDSSNEQF
d_gene: .; len: 16; v_gene: TRBV7-9; CDR3aa: ASSHYFLGFSGANVLT
d_gene: .; len: 11; v_gene: TRBV7-9; CDR3aa: ASNKGLSYEQY
d_gene: .; len: 10; v_gene: TRBV20-1; CDR3aa: SARSPSRSYT
d_gene: .; len: 12; v_gene: TRBV11-2; CDR3aa: ASSPLGSRYEQY
d_gene: .; len: 9; v_gene: TRBV6-2/TRBV6-3; CDR3aa: ASSYPGQEF
d_gene: .; len: 11; v_gene: TRBV4-1; CDR3aa: ASSQVANTEAF
d_gene: TRBD2; len: 12; v_gene: TRBV28; CDR3aa: ASSLNGRGDEQY
d_gene: TRBD1; len: 11; v_gene: TRBV2; CDR3aa: ASSDKGAHEQY
d_gene: .; len: 13; v_gene: TRBV7-9; CDR3aa: ASSFPLGGRETQY
d_gene: TRBD1; len: 11; v_gene: TRBV11-2; CDR3aa: ASTFTGGRGYT
d_gene: .; len: 17; v_gene: TRBV28; CDR3aa: ASSFDAGTEGETSYEQY
d_gene: .; len: 11; v_gene: TRBV19; CDR3aa: ASSMDGYNEQF
d_gene: TRBD2; len: 14; v_gene: TRBV19; CDR3aa: ASSVRLAGVYNEQF
d_gene: TRBD2; len: 11; v_gene: TRBV7-2; CDR3aa: ASSLTGGDTQY
d_gene: TRBD1; len: 13; v_gene: TRBV12-3/TRBV12-4; CDR3aa: ASRYTGTGPCEQY
d_gene: TRBD1; len: 13; v_gene: TRBV29-1; CDR3aa: SVKFSGQDRRGAF
d_gene: .; len: 13; v_gene: TRBV5-1; CDR3aa: ASSSQGGNTGELF
d_gene: TRBD1; len: 11; v_gene: TRBV6-5; CDR3aa: ASSYSWTGEAF
d_gene: .; len: 14; v_gene: TRBV4-1; CDR3aa: ASSQELQRYIYEQF
d_gene: .; len: 14; v_gene: TRBV3-1; CDR3aa: ASSQDWPPLDNEQF
d_gene: .; len: 8; v_gene: TRBV20-1; CDR3aa: SAQRVGAF
d_gene: .; len: 12; v_gene: TRBV20-1; CDR3aa: SARGGTAIYGYT
d_gene: .; len: 11; v_gene: TRBV5-6; CDR3aa: ASSLGSATEAF
d_gene: TRBD2; len: 14; v_gene: TRBV5-1; CDR3aa: ASSPWTSGSTDTQY
d_gene: .; len: 11; v_gene: TRBV11-2; CDR3aa: ASSPTLWAEQY
d_gene: TRBD1; len: 12; v_gene: TRBV12-3/TRBV12-4; CDR3aa: ASSSTDRGETQY
d_gene: TRBD2; len: 13; v_gene: TRBV27; CDR3aa: ASSSLAGSTDTQY
d_gene: .; len: 11; v_gene: TRBV29-1; CDR3aa: SVPHRGEETQY